The 7 T cell receptor beta chains in this list originate from one sample, sequenced in a study of control samples from healthy donors and cancer patients (dated by TCRdb to 2019 to 2021). The receptor library was made with the immunoSEQ multiplex PCR assay. Held by TCRdb, this immuneACCESS table contains in-frame sequences only and omits some clones. Under half of the omission traces to an unresolved V gene where checked; the cause of the rest is unknown. This sample lists 40,000 to 50,000 clones; less than 95% were detected once. The leading ten clones occupy more than 20% of the sample. The specimen was blood. The receptors derive from a man in his fifties or sixties in good health.

Written as DNA, the CDR3 is TGTGCCAGCAGTTTAATAGGTGAAAAACTGTTTTTT. Amino acid sequence: CASSLIGEKLFF. The chain is built from TRBV28 and TRBJ1-4; D call uncertain. This CDR3 contains 12 residues. V was cut by 2 bases and J by 7 bases, with 5 bases left in between. Germline V CDR1 and CDR2: MDHEN, SYDVKM.

The chain carries TRBV6-1 and TRBJ1-4; TRBD1 is a possible D gene (6 bases). The germline V gene has CDR1 MNHNS and CDR2 SASEGT. This CDR3 has 14 amino acids. V gave up 1 base and J gave up 5 bases, with 8 bases separating them. Written as DNA, the CDR3 is TGTGCCAGCAGTGAAGGGACAGCGAATGAAAAACTGTTTTTT. Translated: CASSEGTANEKLFF.

The chain is built from TRBV4-1 and TRBJ1-1; unclear D gene. This CDR3 has 14 amino acids. Trimming took 0 bases from V and 0 from J, leaving 5 bases between them. The germline V gene has CDR1 MGHRA and CDR2 YSYEKL. The CDR3 reads CASSQEGVNTEAFF. CDR3 sequence (DNA): TGCGCCAGCAGCCAAGAAGGTGTGAACACTGAAGCTTTCTTT.

The rearrangement joins TRBV2 to TRBJ1-5; no clear D. The CDR3 covers 14 residues. Germline-derived CDR1 and CDR2 are SNHLY and FYNNEI. V lost 4 bases and J lost 0, with 7 bases in between. CDR3 protein: CASSAGYSNQPQHF. The CDR3 nucleotides read TGTGCCAGCAGTGCAGGCTATAGCAATCAGCCCCAGCATTTT. The full variable domain, completed using reference TRBV2 and TRBJ1-5, is EPEVTQTPSHQVTQMGQEVILRCVPISNHLYFYWYRQILGQKVEFLVSFYNNEISEKSEIFDDQFSVERPDGSNFTLKIRSTKLEDSAMYFCASSAGYSNQPQHFGDGTRLSIL.

This sequence joins TRBV30 and TRBJ2-7, with TRBD1 matching over 9 bases. From germline, CDR1 is GTSNPN and CDR2 SVGIG (reference sequence). Unmatched junction bases numbered 9, after V lost 4 bases and J lost 8 bases. CDR3 length: 13 amino acids. CDR3 in amino acids: CAWNQDRGDKQYF. For the CDR3, the DNA is TGTGCCTGGAACCAGGACAGGGGAGATAAGCAGTACTTC.

CDR3 amino acids: CASSLVGGGNQPQHF. CDR3 coding DNA: TGTGCCAGCAGCTTAGTTGGAGGTGGCAATCAGCCCCAGCATTTT. J is TRBJ1-5 and V is TRBV7-2; no clear D. V was pared by 1 base and J by 2 bases, with 9 bases between. There are 15 residues in the CDR3. From germline, CDR1 is SGHTA and CDR2 FQGNSA. Looking up the rest from reference TRBV7-2 and TRBJ1-5 gives the full variable domain: GAGVSQSPSNKVTEKGKDVELRCDPISGHTALYWYRQSLGQGLEFLIYFQGNSAPDKSGLPSDRFSAERTGGSVSTLTIQRTQQEDSAVYLCASSLVGGGNQPQHFGDGTRLSIL.

V is TRBV27 and J is TRBJ2-7; 7 nucleotides line up with TRBD1. CDR1 is MNHEY and CDR2 is SMNVEV in the germline V gene (reference sequence). J gave up 7 bases and V 5 bases, and 5 bases lay outside the gene matches. This CDR3 has 12 residues. The DNA for the CDR3 is TGTGCCAGCAGTGAACAGGGGCGGGAGCAGTACTTC. Its translation is CASSEQGREQYF.